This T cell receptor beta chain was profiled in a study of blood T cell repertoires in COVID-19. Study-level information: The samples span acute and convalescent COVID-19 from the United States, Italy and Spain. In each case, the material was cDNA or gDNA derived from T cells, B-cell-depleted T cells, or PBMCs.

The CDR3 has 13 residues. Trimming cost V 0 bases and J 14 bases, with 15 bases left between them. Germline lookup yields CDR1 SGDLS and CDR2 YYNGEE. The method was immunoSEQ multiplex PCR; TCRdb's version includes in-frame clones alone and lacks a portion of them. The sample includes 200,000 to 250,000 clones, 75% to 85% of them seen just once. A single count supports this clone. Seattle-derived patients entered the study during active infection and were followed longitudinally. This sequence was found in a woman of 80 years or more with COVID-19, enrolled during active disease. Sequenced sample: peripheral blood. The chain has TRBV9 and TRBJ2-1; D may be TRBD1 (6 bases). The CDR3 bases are TGTGCCAGCAGCGTAGTTCTTAACAGGGCAAAGTTCTTC. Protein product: CASSVVLNRAKFF.